This record covers a single TCR beta chain. These data come from a study of control samples from healthy donors and cancer patients. TCRdb's table, derived via immunoSEQ multiplex PCR, lists solely in-frame clones and lacks some. Among around 200,000 clones, about 93% were seen once, and the ten largest hold roughly 1.5%. Germline V gene sequence: CDR1 SGHRS, CDR2 YFSETQ. CDR3 length: 13 amino acids. V lost 4 bases and J 7 bases, leaving 14 bases between the germline ends. Input material: blood. This TCR derives from a man between 18 and 35 years old in good health. The genes are TRBV5-1 and TRBJ1-2; no definite D call. Written as DNA, the CDR3 is TGCGCCAGCAGCCCCGAAGGTAACACTGGCTACACCTTC. Its translation: CASSPEGNTGYTF.